The present TCR beta chain was sequenced within a study of T cells of healthy individuals. This CDR3 spans 14 amino acids. The V gene's germline CDR1 is SQVTM and CDR2 ANQGSEA. V gave up 7 bases and J gave up 7 bases; unmatched junction bases: 5. Each CDR3 protein gets one entry after TCRdb re-called the 5' RACE reads with MiXCR. There are 95,000 to 100,000 distinct CDR3 sequences in the sample; 15% to 20% occur only once, and about 6% lies in the top ten. This clonotype showed up many times. The J gene is TRBJ2-1, the V gene TRBV29-1; 15 nucleotides match TRBD2. The source of this sequence is a human donor in good health. DNA of the CDR3: TGCAGCGCCGGGGGGACTAGCGGGAGGAATGAGCAGTTCTTC. As protein: CSAGGTSGRNEQFF.